Listed here are 31 T cell receptor beta chains from one sample, sequenced in a study of T cell responses to AZD1222 COVID-19 vaccine. TCRdb's table, derived via immunoSEQ multiplex PCR, lists solely in-frame clones and lacks some. This table has approximately 80,000 clones, about 90% appearing once. The material was peripheral blood, obtained on day 0 of AZD1222 vaccination. These receptors were obtained from an adult in good health.

This clone was picked up one time. The chain links TRBV9 to TRBJ2-7; either TRBD1 or TRBD2 may fit D (6 bases each). V lost 4 bases and J 4 bases, leaving 12 bases between the germline ends. This CDR3 comprises 13 residues. CDR1 is SGDLS and CDR2 is YYNGEE in the germline V gene. The CDR3 region has the DNA TGTGCCAGCAGCTCAAGGGGGGAGTACGAGCAGTACTTC. It encodes CASSSRGEYEQYF. Full variable domain (outside the CDR3, taken from reference TRBV9 and TRBJ2-7): DSGVTQTPKHLITATGQRVTLRCSPRSGDLSVYWYQQSLDQGLQFLIQYYNGEERAKGNILERFSAQQFPDLHSELNLSSLELGDSALYFCASSSRGEYEQYFGPGTRLTVT.

CDR3 coding DNA: TGTGCCAGCAGCCCAGCGTCTCAGGGGCAAGGTTCACCCCTCCACTTT. Amino acids: CASSPASQGQGSPLHF. V is TRBV27 and J is TRBJ1-6; the D gene is possibly TRBD1 (6 bases). The V gene lost 6 bases and the J gene lost 9 bases, with 21 bases spanning the gap. CDR3 size: 16 residues. Germline loops: CDR1 MNHEY, CDR2 SMNVEV (reference sequence).

The chain combines TRBV7-8 with TRBJ2-2; 8 nucleotides line up with TRBD1. The ends lost 3 bases at V and 1 base at J; junction bases unmatched: 4. The CDR3 is 16 residues long. Germline values: CDR1 SGHVS, CDR2 FQNEAQ. CDR3 amino acids: CASSLAGTGNTGELFF. The CDR3 bases are TGTGCCAGCAGCTTGGCCGGGACAGGGAACACCGGGGAGCTGTTTTTT.

This chain joins TRBV28 and TRBJ1-6, with 8 bases fitting TRBD1. The CDR3 sequence is 14 residues long. The germline CDR1 and CDR2 sequences are MDHEN and SYDVKM. V shed 6 bases, J shed 14 bases, and the junction held 12 bases outside the gene matches. The CDR3 spells CASRIGQGGGTLHF. The CDR3 coding sequence is TGTGCCAGCAGAATTGGACAGGGAGGGGGCACCCTCCACTTT.

V gene TRBV19 combines with J gene TRBJ1-1, with 8 bases aligning to TRBD1. This CDR3 region has 14 residues. Germline CDR1 reads LNHDA; CDR2 reads SQIVND (reference sequence). V trimming: 5 bases; J trimming: 4 bases; junction bases outside the gene matches: 6. This CDR3 reads CASSPGGRGTEAFF. The CDR3 coding sequence is TGTGCCAGTAGTCCAGGGGGCCGGGGCACTGAAGCTTTCTTT.

The CDR3: CASSPGTTGQPQHF. In nucleotides, the CDR3 is TGTGCCAGCTCACCCGGGACGACAGGTCAGCCCCAGCATTTT. V and J are TRBV18 and TRBJ1-5; TRBD1 is a possible D gene (6 bases). This CDR3 has 14 residues. Germline lookup yields CDR1 KGHSH and CDR2 LQKENI. V was shortened by 3 bases and J by 6 bases, with 12 bases between the two germline ends. The whole variable domain, remainder taken from reference TRBV18 and TRBJ1-5, is NAGVMQNPRHLVRRRGQEARLRCSPMKGHSHVYWYRQLPEEGLKFMVYLQKENIIDESGMPKERFSAEFPKEGPSILRIQQVVRGDSAAYFCASSPGTTGQPQHFGDGTRLSIL.

CDR3 region: CASSSGLGSTDTQYF. As DNA, the CDR3 is TGTGCCAGCAGCTCGGGACTAGGAAGCACAGATACGCAGTATTTT. The chain recombines TRBV7-2 with TRBJ2-3; 8 nucleotides agree with TRBD2. This CDR3 contains 15 residues. Trimming took 4 bases from V and 0 from J; bases not matched to a gene: 3. Germline V CDR1 and CDR2: SGHTA, FQGNSA.

CDR3 in DNA: TGTGCCAGCAGGACGGACCTTAACTATGGCTACACCTTC. It is translated as CASRTDLNYGYTF. This chain links TRBV28 with TRBJ1-2; D is unclear. Trimming took 6 bases from V and 1 from J, leaving 9 bases between them. CDR1 and CDR2 (germline): MDHEN, SYDVKM. CDR3 length equals 13 residues.

The gene calls are TRBV12-3 or TRBV12-4 and TRBJ1-5, with D unclear. The CDR3 is 13 amino acids. The germline V and J ends were trimmed by 6 bases and 4 bases, with 10 bases remaining between them. Written as DNA, the CDR3 is TGTGCCAGCAGACTTACACCGAATCAGCCCCAGCATTTT. As protein: CASRLTPNQPQHF.

This sequence joins TRBV27 and TRBJ2-2, with D perhaps matching TRBD2 (6 bases). Per the germline V gene, CDR1 is MNHEY and CDR2 is SMNVEV (reference sequence). The CDR3 has 16 residues. Trimming shortened V by 5 bases and J by 4 bases, and 17 bases separated the two germline ends. CDR3 sequence (DNA): TGTGCCAGCAGTCTCATGGAGGGCGTCAGCACCGGGGAGCTGTTTTTT. Its translation is CASSLMEGVSTGELFF.

This rearrangement joins TRBV19 to TRBJ1-1; the D is unclear. Germline loops: CDR1 LNHDA, CDR2 SQIVND (reference sequence). This CDR3 spans 13 amino acids. V was shortened by 3 bases and J by 0 bases, with 5 bases between the two germline ends. The CDR3, as DNA: TGTGCCAGTAGTATTACAGTGAACACTGAAGCTTTCTTT. Residues: CASSITVNTEAFF.

The rearrangement uses TRBV7-2 and TRBJ1-5, with 7 positions matching TRBD1. Germline V gene lookup returns CDR1 SGHTA and CDR2 FQGNSA. With 5 bases clipped from V and 7 bases from J, the junction kept 8 bases outside the gene matches. The CDR3 covers 14 residues. The CDR3 bases are TGTGCCAGCAGCCCGCGATCCAGGGGGCAGCCCCAGCATTTT. This codes for CASSPRSRGQPQHF.

The rearrangement joins TRBV6-5 to TRBJ1-2; TRBD1 matches 8 bases. The CDR3 consists of 13 residues. V was pared by 3 bases and J by 6 bases, with 3 bases of the junction left unmatched. Germline CDR1 MNHEY, CDR2 SVGAGI. DNA of the CDR3: TGTGCCAGCAGTTATGGACAGGGTGATGGCTACACCTTC. It is translated as CASSYGQGDGYTF.

The chain combines TRBV25-1 with TRBJ2-1, with 7 nucleotides matching TRBD1. This CDR3 region has 17 residues. The V gene end was trimmed by 3 bases and the J gene end by 6 bases; junction bases not matched to a gene: 14. Germline V gene data show CDR1 as MGHDK and CDR2 as SYGVNS. The CDR3 loop is CASSETRQGEHVNEQFF. The CDR3 DNA is TGTGCCAGCAGTGAGACGAGGCAGGGGGAGCACGTCAATGAGCAGTTCTTC. Together with reference TRBV25-1 and TRBJ2-1, the CDR3 gives the full variable domain: EADIYQTPRYLVIGTGKKITLECSQTMGHDKMYWYQQDPGMELHLIHYSYGVNSTEKGDLSSESTVSRIRTEHFPLTLESARPSHTSQYLCASSETRQGEHVNEQFFGPGTRLTVL.

CDR3 residues: CASSLGGSGRSNYGYTF. The CDR3 DNA sequence: TGTGCCAGCAGCTTGGGAGGCTCAGGGCGGTCTAACTATGGCTACACCTTC. The rearrangement links TRBV5-4 to TRBJ1-2, with TRBD1 as a possible D gene (5 bases). Deletions cut 0 bases from V and 0 bases from J, with 15 bases between. Per germline, CDR1 SGHNT and CDR2 YYREEE (reference sequence). The CDR3 runs 17 residues.

The rearrangement uses TRBV3-1 (or the pseudogene TRBV3-2) and TRBJ2-1, with D possibly called TRBD1 or TRBD2 (6 bases each). The germline CDR1 and CDR2 sequences are LGHDT and YNNKEL (reference sequence). The CDR3 is 14 amino acids. The V end was cut by 4 bases, the J end by 7 bases, with 14 bases between. The CDR3 sequence is CASSPGGRGNEQFF. The DNA for the CDR3 is TGTGCCAGCAGCCCCGGGGGCCGGGGGAATGAGCAGTTCTTC.

This rearrangement joins TRBV5-1 to TRBJ1-6; D not certain. Trimming removed 3 bases from V and 9 bases from J, with 19 bases in between. This CDR3 is 16 amino acids long. Germline CDR1 SGHRS, CDR2 YFSETQ. In nucleotides, the CDR3 is TGCGCCAGCAGCTCCCGGGCCACTTCAACACTTTCACCCCTCCACTTT. Protein product: CASSSRATSTLSPLHF. Full variable domain (remainder filled in from reference TRBV5-1 and TRBJ1-6): KAGVTQTPRYLIKTRGQQVTLSCSPISGHRSVSWYQQTPGQGLQFLFEYFSETQRNKGNFPGRFSGRQFSNSRSEMNVSTLELGDSALYLCASSSRATSTLSPLHFGNGTRLTVT.

The chain is built from TRBV18 and TRBJ1-4; 7 bases match TRBD1. The germline gives CDR1 KGHSH, CDR2 LQKENI. The junction had 9 bases not matched to a gene; V was cut back by 6 bases and J by 8 bases. The CDR3 length is 14 residues. CDR3 sequence reads: CASSPDRVEEKLFF. The CDR3 DNA is TGTGCCAGCTCGCCCGACAGGGTCGAGGAAAAACTGTTTTTT.

The rearrangement uses TRBV5-1 and TRBJ1-1; D perhaps matches TRBD1 (6 bases). The CDR3 has 15 amino acids. The V end lost 1 base, the J end lost 1 base, and 11 bases lay between the germline ends. Germline CDR1 and CDR2: SGHRS and YFSETQ. Here the CDR3 reads CASSLLGGENTEAFF. For the CDR3, the DNA is TGCGCCAGCAGCTTGTTAGGGGGGGAGAACACTGAAGCTTTCTTT.

This chain uses TRBV9 with TRBJ1-3; D is undetermined. CDR1 is SGDLS and CDR2 is YYNGEE in the germline V gene. The CDR3 is made up of 15 amino acids. V lost 4 bases and J 0 bases, leaving 11 bases between the germline ends. CDR3 region: CASSTGLTSGNTIYF. The DNA for the CDR3 is TGTGCCAGCAGCACGGGTCTTACCTCTGGAAACACCATATATTTT.

This chain connects TRBV5-1 to TRBJ1-1; TRBD1 aligns across 8 bases. Germline values: CDR1 SGHRS, CDR2 YFSETQ. The V segment lost 4 bases and the J segment 4 bases; nucleotides outside the gene matches: 6. The CDR3 has 14 residues. CDR3 coding DNA: TGCGCCAGCAGCCCCGGACAGGGTGTCACTGAAGCTTTCTTT. This codes for CASSPGQGVTEAFF. Full variable domain (outside the CDR3, taken from reference TRBV5-1 and TRBJ1-1): KAGVTQTPRYLIKTRGQQVTLSCSPISGHRSVSWYQQTPGQGLQFLFEYFSETQRNKGNFPGRFSGRQFSNSRSEMNVSTLELGDSALYLCASSPGQGVTEAFFGQGTRLTVV.

On this clone: Mismatch with germline at one junction end may stem from a read error. V and J are TRBV19 and TRBJ1-1; D uncertain. Per germline, CDR1 LNHDA and CDR2 SQIVND (reference sequence). This CDR3 contains 16 residues. Written as DNA, the CDR3 is TGTGCCAGTAGTGTAGAGGTCTTCGGGATGAACACTGAAGCTTTCTTT. Translating it yields CASSVEVFGMNTEAFF.

This clone was picked up one time. The chain recombines TRBV10-2 with TRBJ2-3; 8 nucleotides line up with TRBD1. The CDR3 totals 15 residues. Germline-derived CDR1 and CDR2 are WSHSY and SAAADI. The V gene end was trimmed by 2 bases and the J gene end by 0 bases; junction bases not matched to a gene: 1. DNA of the CDR3: TGCGCCAGCAGTGAGAGGACAGGGAGCACAGATACGCAGTATTTT. Translated, it gives CASSERTGSTDTQYF.

This sequence joins TRBV4-2 and TRBJ1-1, with no clear D. The germline V gene encodes CDR1 LGHNA and CDR2 YNFKEQ. CDR3 size: 14 residues. V was shortened by 8 bases and J by 5 bases, with 18 bases between the two germline ends. This CDR3 is CASCPPGIGTEAFF. The DNA for the CDR3 is TGTGCCAGCTGCCCCCCGGGTATCGGGACTGAAGCTTTCTTT.

The chain carries TRBV5-1 and TRBJ1-1, with D hard to call. From germline, CDR1 is SGHRS and CDR2 YFSETQ. There are 13 residues in the CDR3. Trimming left V 0 bases short and J 0 bases short, with 3 bases between. This chain's CDR3 is CASSLAVNTEAFF. CDR3 sequence (DNA): TGCGCCAGCAGCTTGGCTGTGAACACTGAAGCTTTCTTT.

This rearrangement joins TRBV19 to TRBJ2-5; 7 bases are a match to TRBD2. CDR3 length equals 13 residues. Germline assignment: CDR1 LNHDA and CDR2 SQIVND (reference sequence). J was trimmed by 5 bases and V by 4 bases; bases with no gene match: 4. DNA for the CDR3: TGTGCCAGTAGTAAATGGGAGGGGGAGACCCAGTACTTC. Protein sequence: CASSKWEGETQYF.

In its sample, this clone was seen a few times. This chain uses TRBV30 with TRBJ1-1; the match to TRBD1 covers 8 bases. Germline V gene data show CDR1 as GTSNPN and CDR2 as SVGIG (reference sequence). The trim removed 2 bases at V and 4 bases at J, leaving 3 bases unmatched. The CDR3 has 13 amino acids. Here the CDR3 DNA reads TGTGCCTGGAGTACCGACAGGGGCACTGAAGCTTTCTTT. Protein: CAWSTDRGTEAFF.

The chain recombines TRBV5-1 with TRBJ1-2; TRBD1 matches at 8 bases. Germline lookup yields CDR1 SGHRS and CDR2 YFSETQ. This CDR3 spans 13 amino acids. Trimming at V came to 10 bases and at J to 6 bases, leaving 11 bases not matched to a gene. The CDR3, as DNA: TGCGCCTCCCACGAAGCAGGGGGCGATGGCTACACCTTC. Protein product: CASHEAGGDGYTF.

The chain uses TRBV6-4 and TRBJ2-1; maybe TRBD1 (6 bases). The CDR3 is 13 amino acids. CDR1 MRHNA and CDR2 SNTAGT come from the germline V gene. Trimming pared 2 bases from V and 5 bases from J, leaving 7 bases between. Written as DNA, the CDR3 is TGTGCCAGCAGTGACCGGGACAACAATGAGCAGTTCTTC. This gives the protein CASSDRDNNEQFF.

V is TRBV7-6 and J is TRBJ2-1, with D uncertain. From germline, CDR1 is SGHVS and CDR2 FNYEAQ. The CDR3 contains 12 residues. Trimming took 3 bases from V and 8 from J, leaving 8 bases between them. The CDR3 protein is CASSLLGDEQFF. In nucleotides, the CDR3 is TGTGCCAGCAGCTTGCTGGGCGATGAGCAGTTCTTC.

This clone showed up just a few times. V and J are TRBV6-4 and TRBJ2-2; D uncertain. Trimming shortened V by 3 bases and J by 5 bases, and 4 bases separated the two germline ends. The germline CDR1 and CDR2 sequences are MRHNA and SNTAGT. The CDR3 sequence is 12 residues long. CDR3 in DNA: TGTGCCAGCAGTGAGAGTACCGGGGAGCTGTTTTTT. Protein: CASSESTGELFF.